The T cell receptor beta chain described here comes from a study of blood T cells in healthy people across ages. This clonotype was counted a few times. Antigen unknown. Combining a sample-barcoded 5' primer with a J-beta primer mix, a second PCR ran for roughly 6 to 12 cycles. TCRdb reanalysed the 5' RACE reads using MiXCR and keeps one entry per CDR3 protein. This sample has about 570,000 distinct CDR3 sequences, with roughly 28% found just once. Study conclusions and caveats: While age rose, TCR beta diversity per million T cells dropped in a roughly linear way.

This receptor was identified in a woman aged 70-85 years in good health. Sequenced input: blood.

The CDR3 reads CASSQDGGSYEQYF. The CDR3 nucleotides are TGTGCCAGCAGCCAGGACGGGGGCTCCTACGAGCAGTACTTC. V and J are TRBV3-1 and TRBJ2-7, with D possibly TRBD2 on 6 matching bases. The CDR3 contains 14 residues. CDR1 LGHDT and CDR2 YNNKEL come from the germline V gene (reference sequence). V lost 3 bases and J 0 bases, leaving 9 bases between the germline ends.